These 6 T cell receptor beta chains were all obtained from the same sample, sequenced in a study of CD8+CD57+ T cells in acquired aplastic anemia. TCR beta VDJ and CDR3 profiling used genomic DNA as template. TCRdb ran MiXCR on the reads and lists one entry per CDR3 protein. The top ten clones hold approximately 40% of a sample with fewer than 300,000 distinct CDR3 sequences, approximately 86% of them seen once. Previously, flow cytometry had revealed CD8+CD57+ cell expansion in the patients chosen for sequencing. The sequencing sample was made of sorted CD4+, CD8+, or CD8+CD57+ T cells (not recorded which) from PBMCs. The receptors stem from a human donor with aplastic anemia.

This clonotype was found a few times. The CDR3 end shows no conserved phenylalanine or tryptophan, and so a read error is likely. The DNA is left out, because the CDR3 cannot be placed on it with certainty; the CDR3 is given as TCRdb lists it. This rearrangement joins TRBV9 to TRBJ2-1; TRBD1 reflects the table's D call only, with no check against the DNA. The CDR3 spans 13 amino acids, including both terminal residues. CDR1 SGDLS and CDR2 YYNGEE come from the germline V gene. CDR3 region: CASSVGGTRNQPL.

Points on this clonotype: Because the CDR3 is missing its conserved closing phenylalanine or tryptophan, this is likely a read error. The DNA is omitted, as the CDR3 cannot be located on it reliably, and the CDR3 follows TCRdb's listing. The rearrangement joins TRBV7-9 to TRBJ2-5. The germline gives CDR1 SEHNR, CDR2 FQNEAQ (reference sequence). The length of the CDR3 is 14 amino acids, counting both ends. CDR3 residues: CATSDGRIHEQFFV.

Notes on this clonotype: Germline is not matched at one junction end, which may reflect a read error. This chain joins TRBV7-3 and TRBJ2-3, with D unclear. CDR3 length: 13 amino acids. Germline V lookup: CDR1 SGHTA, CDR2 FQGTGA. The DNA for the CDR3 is TGTGCCAGCTCAAAAAAGGCCAACGCCGCTGAACACTTT. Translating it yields CASSKKANAAEHF.

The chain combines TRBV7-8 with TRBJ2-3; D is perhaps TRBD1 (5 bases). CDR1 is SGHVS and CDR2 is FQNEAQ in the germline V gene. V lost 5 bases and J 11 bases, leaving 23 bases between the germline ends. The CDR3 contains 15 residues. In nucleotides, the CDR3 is TGTGCCAGCAGCGTAGGGGCAAGTCCCGAAGATCAGCAGTATTTT. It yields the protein CASSVGASPEDQQYF. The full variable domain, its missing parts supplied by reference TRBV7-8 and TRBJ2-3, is GAGVSQSPRYKVAKRGQDVALRCDPISGHVSLFWYQQALGQGPEFLTYFQNEAQLDKSGLPSDRFFAERPEGSVSTLKIQRTQQEDSAVYLCASSVGASPEDQQYFGPGTRLTVL.

The CDR3 sequence is CASSLVSGGDSYEQYF. The CDR3 region has the DNA TGCGCCAGCAGCCTGGTTAGCGGGGGGGACTCCTACGAGCAGTACTTC. The gene calls are TRBV5-1 and TRBJ2-7, with 11 positions matching TRBD2. Trimming at V came to 4 bases and at J to 0 bases, leaving 6 bases not matched to a gene. This CDR3 is built from 16 residues. The germline V gene encodes CDR1 SGHRS and CDR2 YFSETQ.

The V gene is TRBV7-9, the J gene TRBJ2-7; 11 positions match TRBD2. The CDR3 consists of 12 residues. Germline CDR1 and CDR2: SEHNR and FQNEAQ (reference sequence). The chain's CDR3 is CASSLGLAGGEV. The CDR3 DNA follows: TGTGCCAGCAGCTTAGGTCTAGCGGGGGGAGAGGTC.